The 16 T cell receptor beta chains below come from one sample, sequenced in a study of shared T cell receptors in the human thymus. The method was immunoSEQ multiplex PCR; TCRdb's version includes in-frame clones alone and lacks a portion of them. The table has about 380,000 clones, around 95% seen once; the top ten hold about 0.02%. The sample consisted of thymocytes. These TCRs come from a human donor.

The genes are TRBV27 and TRBJ1-5; TRBD1 matches 7 bases. CDR1 is MNHEY and CDR2 is SMNVEV in the germline V gene (reference sequence). This CDR3 comprises 16 residues. Unmatched junction bases numbered 9, after V lost 2 bases and J lost 5 bases. The CDR3 nucleotides read TGTGCCAGCAGTTTAGGACCAACAGGGGCGGATCAGCCCCAGCATTTT. Encoded protein: CASSLGPTGADQPQHF.

Concerning this clone: One junction end disagrees with the germline gene, perhaps due to a read error. The DNA of the CDR3 is TGTGCCAGCAGTTTATCCCCTAGCGGGCGGGGTCACTTC. Translating it yields CASSLSPSGRGHF. The chain has TRBV28 and TRBJ2-7; 8 bases match TRBD2. The germline V gene encodes CDR1 MDHEN and CDR2 SYDVKM. This CDR3 has 13 amino acids.

The chain uses TRBV5-4 and TRBJ2-3; no clear D gene. Germline V lookup: CDR1 SGHNT, CDR2 YYREEE (reference sequence). V lost 2 bases and J 4 bases, leaving 26 bases between the germline ends. There are 19 residues in the CDR3. The CDR3 loop is CASSFLVSSSQKAADTQYF. CDR3 in DNA: TGTGCCAGCAGCTTTTTAGTTTCGTCCAGCCAGAAGGCAGCAGATACGCAGTATTTT.

The gene calls are TRBV7-9 and TRBJ2-5; no clear D. CDR1 is SEHNR, CDR2 FQNEAQ, per germline (reference sequence). Between the trimmed V and J ends, which lost 1 base and 4 bases, there was a span of 16 bases. The length of the CDR3 is 16 residues. The CDR3 here is CASSLVARMASETQYF. The CDR3 nucleotides are TGTGCCAGCAGCTTAGTGGCCAGAATGGCATCAGAGACCCAGTACTTC.

The CDR3, as DNA: TGTGCCAGCAGCCCGCGGGATGGGGGTACCGGGGAGCTGTTTTTT. Translating gives CASSPRDGGTGELFF. The V call is TRBV6-5, the J call TRBJ2-2, with D perhaps matching TRBD2 (6 bases). The CDR3 totals 15 residues. V was shortened by 6 bases and J by 5 bases, with 16 bases between the two germline ends. Germline V lookup: CDR1 MNHEY, CDR2 SVGAGI.

The gene calls are TRBV18 and TRBJ1-5, with D possibly matching TRBD1 (5 bases). The germline CDR1 and CDR2 sequences are KGHSH and LQKENI. The V end lost 2 bases, the J end lost 1 base, and 9 bases lay between the germline ends. The CDR3 has 15 residues. CDR3 sequence (DNA): TGTGCCAGCTCACCAATCGCAGGGAGCAATCAGCCCCAGCATTTT. The encoded protein is CASSPIAGSNQPQHF.

This chain joins TRBV11-2 and TRBJ2-3; 12 positions agree with TRBD2. V shed 5 bases and J 2 bases; nucleotides not matched to a gene: 8. The CDR3 is 17 residues long. From germline, CDR1 is SGHAT and CDR2 FQNNGV. The CDR3 is CASSLPGLAGPTDTQYF. For the CDR3, the DNA is TGTGCCAGCAGCCTCCCGGGACTAGCGGGTCCCACAGATACGCAGTATTTT.

This clone was picked up a small number of times. V gene TRBV6-5 combines with J gene TRBJ1-2; 7 bases align to TRBD1. Germline V gene data show CDR1 as MNHEY and CDR2 as SVGAGI. V lost 6 bases, J lost 4 bases, and 5 bases stayed unmatched. The CDR3 covers 13 residues. CDR3 loop: CASSSTGVYGYTF. DNA for the CDR3: TGTGCCAGCAGCAGTACAGGGGTCTATGGCTACACCTTC.

The chain carries TRBV27 and TRBJ1-3; D not resolved. The CDR3 is made up of 14 amino acids. The germline gives CDR1 MNHEY, CDR2 SMNVEV (reference sequence). Trimming removed 5 bases from V and 0 bases from J, with 8 bases in between. CDR3 sequence (DNA): TGTGCCAGCAGTCAAGCAGGCTCTGGAAACACCATATATTTT. It yields the protein CASSQAGSGNTIYF.

V gene TRBV5-4 combines with J gene TRBJ1-1; D gene ambiguous. Trimming took 0 bases from V and 6 from J, leaving 21 bases between them. The CDR3 consists of 17 residues. The germline V gene has CDR1 SGHNT and CDR2 YYREEE (reference sequence). The CDR3, as DNA: TGTGCCAGCAGCTTGGTTCCCAAATCGGGTAGGAGGCCTGAAGCTTTCTTT. It specifies CASSLVPKSGRRPEAFF.

The V gene is TRBV7-3, the J gene TRBJ1-4; D unresolved. The length of the CDR3 is 15 residues. Germline lookup yields CDR1 SGHTA and CDR2 FQGTGA. The V end lost 1 base, the J end lost 0 bases, and 6 bases lay between the germline ends. CDR3 sequence reads: CASSLSGTTNEKLFF. CDR3 bases: TGTGCCAGCAGCTTAAGCGGGACAACTAATGAAAAACTGTTTTTT.

This clone was recorded once. The V call is TRBV9, the J call TRBJ2-1; tentative D call: TRBD2 (5 bases). Germline V CDR1 and CDR2: SGDLS, YYNGEE. The CDR3 is 13 amino acids. V was cut by 4 bases and J by 8 bases, with 13 bases left in between. The CDR3 sequence: CASSSLASDEQFF. As DNA, the CDR3 is TGTGCCAGCAGCTCCCTAGCCAGCGATGAGCAGTTCTTC. Full variable domain (rest looked up from reference TRBV9 and TRBJ2-1): DSGVTQTPKHLITATGQRVTLRCSPRSGDLSVYWYQQSLDQGLQFLIQYYNGEERAKGNILERFSAQQFPDLHSELNLSSLELGDSALYFCASSSLASDEQFFGPGTRLTVL.

This chain joins TRBV19 and TRBJ1-5; possibly TRBD1 for D (6 bases). This CDR3 is 15 amino acids long. The V and J ends lost 6 bases and 2 bases respectively, with 14 bases between them. Germline lookup yields CDR1 LNHDA and CDR2 SQIVND (reference sequence). CDR3 sequence reads: CASSLEGVGNQPQHF. For the CDR3, the DNA is TGTGCCAGTAGCCTAGAGGGGGTGGGCAATCAGCCCCAGCATTTT.

The V call is TRBV7-2, the J call TRBJ1-4; 10 positions agree with TRBD1. V lost 5 bases to trimming and J lost 4 bases; unmatched junction nucleotides: 13. The germline CDR1 and CDR2 sequences are SGHTA and FQGNSA. The CDR3 has 18 residues. CDR3 DNA: TGTGCCAGCAGCCGCAAGACAGGGGGCGCAGGGTTTAATGAAAAACTGTTTTTT. Translated, it gives CASSRKTGGAGFNEKLFF.

V gene TRBV11-2 combines with J gene TRBJ2-7, with 9 bases that match TRBD2. This CDR3 contains 16 residues. Germline CDR1 and CDR2: SGHAT and FQNNGV. V was pared by 5 bases and J by 10 bases, with 18 bases of the junction left unmatched. The chain's CDR3 is CASSAIRTSVREGQYF. Here the CDR3 DNA reads TGTGCCAGCAGCGCAATACGGACTAGCGTTCGCGAGGGCCAGTACTTC.

This rearrangement joins TRBV10-3 to TRBJ2-7; tentative D call: TRBD2 (6 bases). The CDR3 is 15 amino acids. Germline lookup yields CDR1 ENHRY and CDR2 SYGVKD. V was shortened by 8 bases and J by 2 bases, with 19 bases between the two germline ends. CDR3 DNA sequence: TGTGCCATCGGGGGGAAAAAGGACACAACCTACGAGCAGTACTTC. Translating gives CAIGGKKDTTYEQYF.